Shown below are 27 T cell receptor beta chains from a single sample sequenced in a study of technical replicates of blood from a handful of donors. Some clones are missing from TCRdb's copy, which holds only in-frame ones; the method was immunoSEQ multiplex PCR. The sample includes some 80,000 clones, 95% to 98% seen only once; the top ten take more than 0.15%. The specimen was T cells isolated from PBMCs. The source is a human donor in good health.

This clone was seen a single time. The chain recombines TRBV19 with TRBJ1-5; 8 positions match TRBD1. The V and J ends lost 3 bases and 4 bases, in that order; junction bases with no gene match: 5. This CDR3 is built from 15 residues. Looked up from germline, CDR1 is LNHDA and CDR2 is SQIVND (reference sequence). The CDR3 sequence is CASSIAGGFNQPQHF. CDR3 DNA sequence: TGTGCCAGTAGTATTGCAGGGGGCTTTAATCAGCCCCAGCATTTT.

The chain carries TRBV7-5 and TRBJ1-2; TRBD1, the table's D call, was not compared with the DNA. TRBV7-5 is designated a pseudogene. This CDR3 region has 16 residues. CDR3 amino acids: CVRRIKPQIANYGYTF. The CDR3 coding sequence is TGTGTCAGAAGAATAAAACCCCAGATTGCTAACTATGGCTACACCTTC.

The table lists this clone with a few counts. V is TRBV29-1 and J is TRBJ1-1, with a tentative D call TRBD1 (6 bases). The length of the CDR3 is 13 residues. With 6 bases removed from V and 1 base from J, the gap between germline ends came to 12 bases. Looked up from germline, CDR1 is SQVTM and CDR2 is ANQGSEA. The CDR3 protein is CSVHRETNTEAFF. Written as DNA, the CDR3 is TGCAGCGTCCACAGGGAGACGAACACTGAAGCTTTCTTT.

CDR3 coding DNA: TGCGCCAGCAGCCAAGCGGGAGGAGGCTACAATGAGCAGTTCTTC. This gives the protein CASSQAGGGYNEQFF. This sequence joins TRBV4-1 and TRBJ2-1; 7 bases match TRBD2. Looked up from germline, CDR1 is MGHRA and CDR2 is YSYEKL. There are 15 residues in the CDR3. The V and J ends lost 1 base and 3 bases, in that order; junction bases with no gene match: 3.

The chain links TRBV9 to TRBJ2-2, with D tentatively TRBD1 (7 bases). CDR1 SGDLS and CDR2 YYNGEE come from the germline V gene. The CDR3 spans 15 residues. V was shortened by 3 bases and J by 3 bases, with 12 bases between the two germline ends. CDR3 sequence (DNA): TGTGCCAGCAGCGGTCTCAGGGGGGACACCGGGGAGCTGTTTTTT. Translating gives CASSGLRGDTGELFF.

This clone showed up just once. This chain uses TRBV7-8 with TRBJ2-5, with D perhaps TRBD1 (5 bases). V was clipped by 5 bases and J by 1 base, with 11 bases between them. CDR1 and CDR2 (germline): SGHVS, FQNEAQ. The CDR3 covers 14 residues. The CDR3 nucleotides read TGTGCCAGCAGCCCCAGGGCTGGCCAAGAGACCCAGTACTTC. Translating it yields CASSPRAGQETQYF. Complete variable domain (other parts from reference TRBV7-8 and TRBJ2-5): GAGVSQSPRYKVAKRGQDVALRCDPISGHVSLFWYQQALGQGPEFLTYFQNEAQLDKSGLPSDRFFAERPEGSVSTLKIQRTQQEDSAVYLCASSPRAGQETQYFGPGTRLLVL.

The V call is TRBV6-4, the J call TRBJ1-5; no reliable D call. The CDR3 totals 13 residues. Germline V lookup: CDR1 MRHNA, CDR2 SNTAGT. The V and J ends lost 4 bases and 7 bases respectively, with 11 bases between them. The CDR3 is CASSVAIEQPQHF. CDR3 in DNA: TGTGCCAGCAGTGTCGCAATAGAGCAGCCCCAGCATTTT.

V usage is TRBV9 and J usage is TRBJ2-3; D uncertain. Trimming left V 0 bases short and J 2 bases short, with 10 bases between. This CDR3 spans 15 amino acids. The germline V gene encodes CDR1 SGDLS and CDR2 YYNGEE. The CDR3 loop is CASSVGGSYTDTQYF. The CDR3 DNA follows: TGTGCCAGCAGCGTAGGCGGCAGCTACACAGATACGCAGTATTTT.

This chain uses TRBV6-1 with TRBJ2-5; 9 bases fit TRBD1. The CDR3 has 15 amino acids. Germline CDR1 is MNHNS and CDR2 is SASEGT. Trimming took 6 bases from V and 5 from J; bases not matched to a gene: 10. The CDR3 nucleotides read TGTGCCAGCAGGCTCACCCCCGACAGGGGGGAGACCCAGTACTTC. This encodes CASRLTPDRGETQYF.

This clone has a single count. The V and J genes are TRBV5-1 and TRBJ2-3, with 8 bases lining up with TRBD2. Germline V CDR1 and CDR2: SGHRS, YFSETQ. V was clipped by 4 bases and J by 4 bases; unmatched bases: 11. The CDR3 extends over 16 amino acids. The CDR3 is CASSLGTSQIADTQYF. The CDR3 coding sequence is TGCGCCAGCAGCCTAGGGACTAGTCAAATTGCAGATACGCAGTATTTT.

The chain is built from TRBV5-6 and TRBJ2-1; 9 positions agree with TRBD2. Looked up from germline, CDR1 is SGHDT and CDR2 is YYEEEE. V shed 7 bases, J shed 4 bases, and the junction held 9 bases outside the gene matches. CDR3 size: 15 residues. This chain's CDR3 is CASPPAGLAYNEQFF. The CDR3 region has the DNA TGTGCCAGCCCTCCAGCGGGACTAGCTTACAATGAGCAGTTCTTC.

Worth noting for this clone: Distinct nucleotide sequences in the sample also encode this CDR3. This chain joins TRBV5-1 and TRBJ1-1; D is perhaps TRBD1 (6 bases). Germline CDR1 is SGHRS and CDR2 is YFSETQ. This CDR3 comprises 14 residues. The V end was cut by 4 bases, the J end by 1 base, with 11 bases between. The CDR3 DNA follows: TGCGCCAGCAGCCCTGGACAGCCGAACACTGAAGCTTTCTTT. This gives the protein CASSPGQPNTEAFF.

The chain recombines TRBV2 with TRBJ2-5; the match to TRBD2 covers 7 bases. The junction had 6 bases not matched to a gene; V was cut back by 6 bases and J by 2 bases. Germline-derived CDR1 and CDR2 are SNHLY and FYNNEI. CDR3 length equals 14 residues. As DNA, the CDR3 is TGTGCCAGCAGCCCGACGGGGGGTCAAGAGACCCAGTACTTC. It encodes CASSPTGGQETQYF.

V usage is TRBV28 and J usage is TRBJ2-3, with D uncertain. The CDR3 spans 15 residues. Germline V lookup: CDR1 MDHEN, CDR2 SYDVKM. Trimming removed 3 bases at V and 0 bases at J, with 10 bases between. The CDR3, as DNA: TGTGCCAGCAGTTTTCGTGGCAGTAGCACAGATACGCAGTATTTT. Protein: CASSFRGSSTDTQYF.

J is TRBJ1-3 and V is TRBV7-9; D not resolved. The CDR3 extends over 15 amino acids. The V end was cut by 3 bases, the J end by 4 bases, with 13 bases between. The germline V gene encodes CDR1 SEHNR and CDR2 FQNEAQ (reference sequence). The CDR3 protein is CASSFPPVAGNTIYF. As DNA, the CDR3 is TGTGCCAGCAGCTTCCCTCCAGTAGCCGGAAACACCATATATTTT.

CDR3 loop: CASSTRDYGYTF. Here the CDR3 DNA reads TGTGCCAGCAGCACCAGGGACTATGGCTACACCTTC. The J gene is TRBJ1-2, the V gene TRBV9; possible D gene TRBD1, 5 bases. The CDR3 covers 12 residues. The germline V and J ends were trimmed by 4 bases and 3 bases, with 7 bases remaining between them. Germline assignment: CDR1 SGDLS and CDR2 YYNGEE.

V gene TRBV11-1 combines with J gene TRBJ2-1; D might be TRBD2 (6 bases). Trimming removed 5 bases from V and 0 bases from J, with 11 bases in between. The CDR3 length is 15 residues. CDR1 and CDR2 from the germline V gene are SGHAT and FQDESV (reference sequence). The CDR3 sequence: CASSIRESSYNEQFF. The DNA of the CDR3 is TGTGCCAGCAGCATCCGGGAGAGCTCCTACAATGAGCAGTTCTTC.

V is TRBV5-1 and J is TRBJ2-5; 9 bases agree with TRBD2. The CDR3 loop spans 16 amino acids. Germline CDR1 and CDR2: SGHRS and YFSETQ. V shed 0 bases, J shed 5 bases, and the junction held 8 bases outside the gene matches. CDR3 region: CASSLALAGSGETQYF. The CDR3 nucleotides are TGCGCCAGCAGCTTGGCCCTAGCGGGGTCAGGGGAGACCCAGTACTTC.

The CDR3 DNA sequence: TGTGCCAGCAGTTACGGGACTGGAGATGAGCAGTTCTTC. It codes for CASSYGTGDEQFF. The chain combines TRBV27 with TRBJ2-1, with D possibly TRBD2 on 6 matching bases. Deletions cut 4 bases from V and 8 bases from J, with 12 bases between. This CDR3 has 13 amino acids. Looked up from germline, CDR1 is MNHEY and CDR2 is SMNVEV (reference sequence).

V usage is TRBV13 and J usage is TRBJ1-2, with TRBD1 matching 7 bases. Per germline, CDR1 PRHDT and CDR2 FYEKMQ (reference sequence). The CDR3 spans 16 residues. Germline trimming cut 0 bases from V and 4 bases from J; bases unmatched to any gene: 8. This CDR3 reads CASSLGVGGAGYGYTF. CDR3 coding DNA: TGTGCCAGCAGCTTAGGAGTAGGGGGCGCGGGCTATGGCTACACCTTC.

V and J are TRBV28 and TRBJ2-7, with 11 nucleotides matching TRBD2. Germline loops: CDR1 MDHEN, CDR2 SYDVKM. V was clipped by 5 bases and J by 5 bases; unmatched bases: 2. The CDR3 consists of 13 residues. For the CDR3, the DNA is TGTGCCAGCAGTGGGACTAGCGGAAACGAGCAGTACTTC. Its protein is CASSGTSGNEQYF.

V is TRBV5-4 and J is TRBJ2-2; 7 bases align to TRBD1. With 5 bases clipped from V and 2 bases from J, the junction kept 3 bases outside the gene matches. This CDR3 contains 14 residues. Germline CDR1 and CDR2: SGHNT and YYREEE (reference sequence). The CDR3 DNA follows: TGTGCCAGCAGAAGGGACAGAAACACCGGGGAGCTGTTTTTT. Translating gives CASRRDRNTGELFF.

This sequence joins TRBV6-6 and TRBJ2-7; 9 bases are a match to TRBD1. This CDR3 has 14 amino acids. V lost 4 bases to trimming and J lost 2 bases; unmatched junction nucleotides: 3. Germline V gene lookup returns CDR1 MNHNY and CDR2 SVGAGI (reference sequence). The CDR3 is CASSSQGAAYEQYF. The CDR3 nucleotides are TGTGCCAGCAGTTCACAGGGGGCCGCCTACGAGCAGTACTTC.

The chain combines TRBV7-3 with TRBJ2-6; 15 bases map to TRBD2. Germline CDR1 reads SGHTA; CDR2 reads FQGTGA. J was trimmed by 2 bases and V by 5 bases; bases with no gene match: 7. The CDR3 covers 19 residues. The DNA of the CDR3 is TGTGCCAGCAGCCCACTCCGGACTAGCGGGGGGGCTGGGGCCAACGTCCTGACTTTC. It encodes CASSPLRTSGGAGANVLTF.

The genes are TRBV6-5 and TRBJ2-1; D perhaps matches TRBD2 (7 bases). V lost 2 bases to trimming and J lost 5 bases, with 13 bases between them. The CDR3 spans 15 residues. In germline, CDR1 is MNHEY, CDR2 SVGAGI. The CDR3: CASSYGRGPHNEQFF. In DNA, the CDR3 is TGTGCCAGCAGTTACGGGCGGGGGCCACACAATGAGCAGTTCTTC.

This clone was counted a single time. The V and J genes are TRBV29-1 and TRBJ2-1; 8 nucleotides agree with TRBD2. Germline V gives CDR1 SQVTM, CDR2 ANQGSEA. The CDR3 consists of 14 residues. V lost 8 bases to trimming and J lost 2 bases; unmatched junction nucleotides: 8. The CDR3 nucleotides are TGCAGCCTCCTCGGGACTAGAACCTACAATGAGCAGTTCTTC. Its translation: CSLLGTRTYNEQFF.

The chain links TRBV6-1 to TRBJ2-2, with D perhaps matching TRBD1 (5 bases). Germline V gene lookup returns CDR1 MNHNS and CDR2 SASEGT. CDR3 length: 16 residues. Trimming pared 2 bases from V and 8 bases from J, leaving 18 bases between. This chain's CDR3 is CASSESIRVGEGELFF. The CDR3 nucleotides read TGTGCCAGCAGTGAAAGTATAAGGGTAGGGGAAGGGGAGCTGTTTTTT.